This T cell receptor beta chain originates from a study of blood T cell repertoires in COVID-19. The length of the CDR3 is 14 residues. The ends lost 4 bases at V and 7 bases at J; junction bases unmatched: 7. Germline CDR1 and CDR2: LGHNA and YNFKEQ. TCRdb's copy holds only in-frame clones and misses some; the assay was immunoSEQ multiplex PCR. The sample records about 74,000 clones, 85% being singletons. The sequence was obtained from a man aged 50 or older with acute or convalescent COVID-19. The chain has TRBV4-2 and TRBJ1-1; 9 bases are shared with TRBD1. Sequenced material: peripheral blood. The CDR3 region is CASSLWTGVSEAFF. CDR3 coding DNA: TGTGCCAGCAGCCTATGGACAGGGGTGAGTGAAGCTTTCTTT.